A single sample gave rise to the 30 T cell receptor beta chains below, sequenced in a study of T cells in Graves' hyperthyroidism and ophthalmopathy. TCR beta CDR3 regions were amplified from RNA transcripts. The TCR CDR3 first-round RT-PCR relied on the HTBI primer set. A single record per CDR3 protein comes from TCRdb applying MiXCR to the multiplex PCR reads. The sample lists a few hundred thousand distinct CDR3 sequences, roughly a sixth occurring once. Source material: blood. Every receptor here comes from a woman in her 40s with Graves' ophthalmopathy.

Details on this clonotype: One junction end does not reproduce the germline sequence, and a read error may be involved. The chain couples TRBV2 to TRBJ2-2, with 10 nucleotides matching TRBD1. The germline V gene has CDR1 SNHLY and CDR2 FYNNEI. The CDR3 sequence is 15 residues long. The CDR3 reads CASSYWTGGAGGLFF. The CDR3 DNA is TGTGCCAGCAGCTACTGGACAGGGGGGGCCGGGGGGCTGTTTTTT.

The chain has TRBV10-3 and TRBJ1-5, with D unclear. The V gene lost 7 bases and the J gene lost 7 bases, with 14 bases spanning the gap. CDR1 and CDR2 (germline): ENHRY, SYGVKD. CDR3 size: 13 residues. The CDR3 sequence is CAITPGLGQPQHF. CDR3 bases: TGTGCCATCACACCCGGTCTAGGGCAGCCCCAGCATTTT.

The V gene is TRBV11-2, the J gene TRBJ2-3; 14 bases are a match to TRBD2. In germline, CDR1 is SGHAT, CDR2 FQNNGV. CDR3 size: 17 residues. V lost 5 bases and J lost 4; bases outside the gene matches: 8. This CDR3 reads CASSGAGLAGVADTQYF. CDR3 sequence (DNA): TGTGCCAGCAGCGGAGCGGGACTAGCGGGGGTGGCAGATACGCAGTATTTT.

The genes are TRBV6-1 and TRBJ1-2; D is unresolved. Per germline, CDR1 MNHNS and CDR2 SASEGT. Trimming cost V 2 bases and J 2 bases, with 9 bases left between them. The CDR3 has 14 amino acids. The DNA for the CDR3 is TGTGCCAGCAGTGAATCTCCAGCCAACTATGGCTACACCTTC. Its protein is CASSESPANYGYTF.

Ten or more counts support this clonotype. V and J are TRBV29-1 and TRBJ1-1; weak D call: TRBD1 (5 bases). The V and J ends lost 5 bases and 4 bases respectively, with 14 bases between them. CDR1 SQVTM and CDR2 ANQGSEA come from the germline V gene. The CDR3 loop spans 13 amino acids. The CDR3 DNA reads TGCAGCGTTTGTTGGGGCCCGGGCACTGAAGCTTTCTTT. Protein sequence: CSVCWGPGTEAFF.

The rearrangement uses TRBV5-1 and TRBJ2-1; D could derive from TRBD1 or TRBD2 (5 bases each). The V end was cut by 5 bases, the J end by 2 bases, with 17 bases between. The CDR3 has 16 amino acids. Germline V lookup: CDR1 SGHRS, CDR2 YFSETQ. CDR3: CASRTSGTTAYNEQFF. The CDR3 DNA reads as TGCGCCAGCAGAACCTCCGGGACGACGGCCTACAATGAGCAGTTCTTC. The full variable domain, rest sourced from reference TRBV5-1 and TRBJ2-1, is KAGVTQTPRYLIKTRGQQVTLSCSPISGHRSVSWYQQTPGQGLQFLFEYFSETQRNKGNFPGRFSGRQFSNSRSEMNVSTLELGDSALYLCASRTSGTTAYNEQFFGPGTRLTVL.

This clonotype appeared once. This chain joins TRBV5-8 and TRBJ2-7; TRBD1 is a possible D gene (5 bases). Germline lookup yields CDR1 SGHTS and CDR2 YDEGEE. This CDR3 contains 13 residues. Deletions cut 0 bases from V and 6 bases from J, with 10 bases between. The CDR3 loop reads CASSLGRAGEQYF. DNA of the CDR3: TGTGCCAGCAGCTTGGGCAGGGCAGGCGAGCAGTACTTC.

The rearrangement uses TRBV20-1 and TRBJ2-5, with a weak D call TRBD2 (5 bases). The V gene's germline CDR1 is DFQATT and CDR2 SNEGSKA (reference sequence). The V gene lost 0 bases and the J gene lost 4 bases, with 15 bases spanning the gap. The CDR3 sequence is 15 residues long. CDR3 residues: CSARDLRVPRETQYF. In nucleotides, the CDR3 is TGCAGTGCTAGAGATCTGAGGGTCCCTCGAGAGACCCAGTACTTC.

The table lists this clonotype with many counts. The rearrangement joins TRBV12-3 or TRBV12-4 to TRBJ2-3, with TRBD2 identical over 16 bases. Trimming at V came to 3 bases and at J to 5 bases, leaving 8 bases not matched to a gene. This CDR3 region has 18 residues. CDR3 region: CASSLGTSGGARKDTQYF. The CDR3 DNA sequence: TGTGCCAGCAGTTTGGGGACTAGCGGGGGGGCGCGGAAAGATACGCAGTATTTT.

This clonotype was found many times. The chain carries TRBV20-1 and TRBJ2-5; TRBD2 agrees at 9 bases. Trimming at V came to 5 bases and at J to 7 bases, leaving 8 bases not matched to a gene. Germline V CDR1 and CDR2: DFQATT, SNEGSKA (reference sequence). The CDR3 is made up of 13 amino acids. This chain's CDR3 is CSALAGVDGTQYF. The DNA for the CDR3 is TGCAGTGCTTTAGCGGGAGTTGATGGGACCCAGTACTTC.

This clonotype appeared a few times. The rearrangement joins TRBV6-1 to TRBJ2-6; unclear D gene. CDR3 length equals 15 residues. V lost 7 bases, J lost 1 base, and 11 bases lay in between. The germline CDR1 and CDR2 sequences are MNHNS and SASEGT. CDR3 protein: CASTQPGSGANVLTF. The CDR3, as DNA: TGTGCCAGCACCCAACCCGGGTCTGGGGCCAACGTCCTGACTTTC.

This clonotype came up a few times. This chain joins TRBV2 and TRBJ1-1, with TRBD1 identical over 7 bases. The V and J ends lost 8 bases and 1 base, in that order; junction bases with no gene match: 4. From germline, CDR1 is SNHLY and CDR2 FYNNEI. CDR3 length: 13 amino acids. CDR3 protein: CASGTEKNTEAFF. CDR3 bases: TGTGCCAGCGGGACAGAAAAGAACACTGAAGCTTTCTTT.

This clonotype was counted only a few times. This chain uses TRBV20-1 with TRBJ2-1; 7 bases line up with TRBD2. Germline V CDR1 and CDR2: DFQATT, SNEGSKA (reference sequence). With 0 bases clipped from V and 2 bases from J, the junction kept 7 bases outside the gene matches. This CDR3 has 16 amino acids. CDR3 coding DNA: TGCAGTGCTAGAGAGGGGGGTGGGGGGGCCTACAATGAGCAGTTCTTC. It codes for CSAREGGGGAYNEQFF.

This clonotype was detected many times. The V gene is TRBV5-1, the J gene TRBJ1-1; 10 bases agree with TRBD1. With 3 bases clipped from V and 1 base from J, the junction kept 6 bases outside the gene matches. Germline-derived CDR1 and CDR2 are SGHRS and YFSETQ. CDR3 length equals 16 residues. DNA for the CDR3: TGCGCCAGCAGCTCGGGGACAGGGGCGGGGAACACTGAAGCTTTCTTT. It codes for CASSSGTGAGNTEAFF.

This clonotype was picked up many times. V is TRBV30 and J is TRBJ2-1; 9 nucleotides line up with TRBD2. The V gene's germline CDR1 is GTSNPN and CDR2 SVGIG (reference sequence). V lost 3 bases, J lost 10 bases, and 1 base stayed unmatched. This CDR3 is built from 11 residues. CDR3 nucleotides: TGTGCCTGGAGGACTAGCGGAGAGCAGTTCTTC. Protein product: CAWRTSGEQFF.

There are many counts of this clonotype. The J gene is TRBJ2-5, the V gene TRBV5-1; 12 positions match TRBD2. The CDR3 totals 14 residues. Germline loops: CDR1 SGHRS, CDR2 YFSETQ. J gave up 5 bases and V 5 bases, and 4 bases lay outside the gene matches. CDR3 in DNA: TGCGCCAGCAGTCTCGGGACTAGCGGGGAGACCCAGTACTTC. It translates to CASSLGTSGETQYF. Full variable domain (outside the CDR3, taken from reference TRBV5-1 and TRBJ2-5): KAGVTQTPRYLIKTRGQQVTLSCSPISGHRSVSWYQQTPGQGLQFLFEYFSETQRNKGNFPGRFSGRQFSNSRSEMNVSTLELGDSALYLCASSLGTSGETQYFGPGTRLLVL.

This clonotype was seen only a few times. The chain recombines TRBV27 with TRBJ2-2, with 7 positions matching TRBD2. Looked up from germline, CDR1 is MNHEY and CDR2 is SMNVEV (reference sequence). V shed 6 bases and J 3 bases; nucleotides not matched to a gene: 19. This CDR3 contains 19 residues. The CDR3 DNA sequence: TGTGCCAGCAGGGGAGGGAGGGGTGCGGGGGATTCTTACACCGGGGAGCTGTTTTTT. Protein sequence: CASRGGRGAGDSYTGELFF.

This sequence joins TRBV6-1 and TRBJ1-4, with TRBD1 matching over 9 bases. The CDR3 totals 14 residues. After removal of 6 bases from V and 6 bases from J, the junction contained 5 bases not matched to a gene. Germline loops: CDR1 MNHNS, CDR2 SASEGT. In DNA, the CDR3 is TGTGCCAGCAGGCTCACAGGGGGCGATGAAAAACTGTTTTTT. Its translation: CASRLTGGDEKLFF.

Ten or more counts support this clonotype. The V and J genes are TRBV2 and TRBJ2-3; a weak D match, TRBD1 (6 bases). The ends were cut back, 1 base at V and 4 bases at J, with 9 bases in the middle. The CDR3 runs 14 residues. Germline CDR1 and CDR2: SNHLY and FYNNEI. The CDR3 loop reads CASSEVGAADTQYF. The CDR3, as DNA: TGTGCCAGCAGTGAAGTGGGGGCCGCAGATACGCAGTATTTT.

In this sample, this clonotype turned up many times. The genes are TRBV6-1 and TRBJ2-1, with 8 positions matching TRBD2. Germline lookup yields CDR1 MNHNS and CDR2 SASEGT. The CDR3 covers 16 residues. V shed 5 bases and J 0 bases; nucleotides not matched to a gene: 6. The CDR3 loop reads CASSKERGSSYNEQFF. The CDR3 DNA sequence: TGTGCCAGCAGTAAAGAGCGGGGGAGCTCCTACAATGAGCAGTTCTTC.

This clonotype appeared a few times. The chain combines TRBV27 with TRBJ1-6, with TRBD1 matching 7 bases. This CDR3 region has 16 residues. The V gene end was trimmed by 4 bases and the J gene end by 4 bases; junction bases not matched to a gene: 7. CDR1 is MNHEY and CDR2 is SMNVEV in the germline V gene (reference sequence). CDR3 region: CASSSTPTGYNSPLHF. The CDR3 DNA reads as TGTGCCAGCAGTTCTACCCCGACAGGGTATAATTCACCCCTCCACTTT.

The chain uses TRBV5-6 and TRBJ2-7; 11 bases fit TRBD2. With 3 bases clipped from V and 6 bases from J, the junction kept 11 bases outside the gene matches. CDR3 length: 16 amino acids. The V gene's germline CDR1 is SGHDT and CDR2 YYEEEE. For the CDR3, the DNA is TGTGCCAGCAGCTCCCTCCTCCCGGGACTAGCGGCCGAGCAGTACTTC. Residues: CASSSLLPGLAAEQYF. The variable domain in full, with the rest retrieved from reference TRBV5-6 and TRBJ2-7, is DAGVTQSPTHLIKTRGQQVTLRCSPKSGHDTVSWYQQALGQGPQFIFQYYEEEERQRGNFPDRFSGHQFPNYSSELNVNALLLGDSALYLCASSSLLPGLAAEQYFGPGTRLTVT.

Many counts were recorded for this clonotype. The rearrangement uses TRBV20-1 and TRBJ1-2; no definite D call. The V and J ends lost 0 bases and 7 bases respectively, with 18 bases between them. Germline V gene lookup returns CDR1 DFQATT and CDR2 SNEGSKA (reference sequence). The CDR3 spans 15 residues. The CDR3 protein is CSARDALGMGFGYTF. CDR3 nucleotide sequence: TGCAGTGCTAGAGATGCTTTGGGGATGGGGTTTGGCTACACCTTC.

The chain couples TRBV6-5 to TRBJ2-1, with 8 bases that match TRBD2. V trimming: 4 bases; J trimming: 10 bases; junction bases outside the gene matches: 12. Looked up from germline, CDR1 is MNHEY and CDR2 is SVGAGI. The CDR3 covers 15 residues. CDR3: CASSSSASGSEEQFF. The DNA of the CDR3 is TGTGCCAGCAGTTCCTCGGCTAGCGGGTCCGAAGAGCAGTTCTTC.

In this sample, this clonotype turned up many times. The gene calls are TRBV11-2 and TRBJ2-1; no reliable D call. Per the germline V gene, CDR1 is SGHAT and CDR2 is FQNNGV. The CDR3 covers 12 residues. V was shortened by 5 bases and J by 7 bases, with 9 bases between the two germline ends. As DNA, the CDR3 is TGTGCCAGCAGCCGTGGGAAGAATGAGCAGTTCTTC. Protein sequence: CASSRGKNEQFF. Full variable domain (remainder filled in from reference TRBV11-2 and TRBJ2-1): EAGVAQSPRYKIIEKRQSVAFWCNPISGHATLYWYQQILGQGPKLLIQFQNNGVVDDSQLPKDRFSAERLKGVDSTLKIQPAKLEDSAVYLCASSRGKNEQFFGPGTRLTVL.

In this sample, this clonotype turned up many times. J is TRBJ2-3 and V is TRBV7-9; D not resolved. Deletions cut 3 bases from V and 1 base from J, with 8 bases between. From germline, CDR1 is SEHNR and CDR2 FQNEAQ (reference sequence). This CDR3 has 14 amino acids. The DNA of the CDR3 is TGTGCCAGCAGCTTCAGTCACCGCACAGATACGCAGTATTTT. It encodes CASSFSHRTDTQYF. The full variable domain, in which reference TRBV7-9 and TRBJ2-3 provide the parts outside the CDR3, is DTGVSQNPRHKITKRGQNVTFRCDPISEHNRLYWYRQTLGQGPEFLTYFQNEAQLEKSRLLSDRFSAERPKGSFSTLEIQRTEQGDSAMYLCASSFSHRTDTQYFGPGTRLTVL.

This clonotype has more than one count but fewer than ten. The chain combines TRBV7-2 with TRBJ1-4, with D perhaps matching TRBD1 (5 bases). Trimming stripped 6 bases from V and 2 bases from J, with 16 bases between. Germline values: CDR1 SGHTA, CDR2 FQGNSA. There are 16 residues in the CDR3. The CDR3 here is CASSLRPRGTNEKLFF. The CDR3 coding sequence is TGTGCCAGCAGTTTACGACCTCGGGGCACTAATGAAAAACTGTTTTTT.

In this sample, this clonotype turned up many times. The chain combines TRBV7-9 with TRBJ2-5, with D tentatively TRBD2 (5 bases). V lost 5 bases, J lost 3 bases, and 16 bases lay in between. The V gene's germline CDR1 is SEHNR and CDR2 FQNEAQ (reference sequence). The length of the CDR3 is 15 residues. The CDR3 DNA reads as TGTGCCAGCAGCGCTGACGGGGTACTAGAAGAGACCCAGTACTTC. This gives the protein CASSADGVLEETQYF.

This clonotype came up a few times. The chain combines TRBV6-1 with TRBJ1-1; D is unclear. Trimming removed 3 bases at V and 0 bases at J, with 11 bases between. This CDR3 comprises 15 residues. CDR1 and CDR2 from the germline V gene are MNHNS and SASEGT. In nucleotides, the CDR3 is TGTGCCAGCAGTGATATAATAGAAATGAACACTGAAGCTTTCTTT. Amino acid sequence: CASSDIIEMNTEAFF.

In this sample, this clonotype turned up a few times. V and J are TRBV30 and TRBJ2-4, with TRBD2 matching 8 bases. V lost 3 bases to trimming and J lost 10 bases; unmatched junction nucleotides: 17. The CDR3 runs 16 residues. Germline CDR1 is GTSNPN and CDR2 is SVGIG (reference sequence). The CDR3 DNA sequence: TGTGCCTGGAGCCGCAGTACGGGACTAGTCGGGCGTATTCAGTACTTC. Residues: CAWSRSTGLVGRIQYF.